This section outlines one T cell receptor beta chain sequence together with its context. The record originates from a study of blood T cell repertoires in COVID-19. The wider study: The United States, Italy and Spain supplied acute and convalescent COVID-19 samples.

Method: immunoSEQ multiplex PCR; TCRdb's copy keeps in-frame clones and lacks some. The table records about 150,000 clones, roughly 84% of them present only once. V shed 2 bases and J 4 bases; nucleotides not matched to a gene: 7. Germline V lookup: CDR1 GTSNPN, CDR2 SVGIG (reference sequence). This CDR3 is built from 14 residues. V usage is TRBV30 and J usage is TRBJ1-1, with 7 bases that match TRBD1. The source material was peripheral blood. The TCR sequence derives from an elderly woman with active or convalescent COVID-19. The CDR3 loop reads CAWSFRGGSTEAFF. CDR3 DNA: TGTGCCTGGAGTTTTAGAGGGGGCTCCACTGAAGCTTTCTTT.